This TCR beta chain was sequenced during a study of T cells in Graves' hyperthyroidism and ophthalmopathy. Study background: Staff took peripheral blood when the initial diagnosis was made, before any treatment began.

Findings and caveats of the study: Most thyroid clonotypes expanded above 0.001 were also detected in blood. Ophthalmopathy prediction by the model preceded onset by a median approximately six months.

This sample holds PBMCs from 8.5 to 10 ml fresh peripheral blood. There were TCR beta CDR3 regions amplified from RNA transcripts. A set of HTBI primers served as the primers for a first-round RT-PCR of the TCR CDR3. TCRdb reprocessed the multiplex PCR reads with MiXCR, giving one entry per CDR3 protein. The sample includes 600,000 or so distinct CDR3 sequences, 14% of them seen just once. CDR1 KGHSH and CDR2 LQKENI come from the germline V gene. Trimming removed 1 base from V and 7 bases from J, with 8 bases in between. This CDR3 region has 14 residues. This clonotype was seen many times. Its cognate antigen is unknown.

The material sequenced was blood. This TCR came from a woman between 18 and 29 years old with Graves' ophthalmopathy. The chain is built from TRBV18 and TRBJ1-6; no clear D gene. CDR3 sequence (DNA): TGTGCCAGCTCACCACGGGCGGGAAATTCACCCCTCCACTTT. It specifies CASSPRAGNSPLHF.